The rows below give T cell receptor beta chains drawn from one sample of a study of T cells in Graves' hyperthyroidism and ophthalmopathy. TCRdb used MiXCR to reprocess the multiplex PCR reads, holding one entry per CDR3 protein. The table has 300,000 to 450,000 distinct CDR3 sequences, about 14% seen once. The sequenced sample consisted of blood. The receptors here all came from an older woman with Graves' hyperthyroidism. CDR3s include the opening cysteine and the closing phenylalanine or tryptophan. Each record gives: V gene, J gene, D gene, clone size, CDR3 DNA, CDR3 protein. The D gene is left open where the match is weak. Only some rows state a clone size, as once, few, many or a class for expanded clones.

v_gene: TRBV24-1; j_gene: TRBJ2-3; d_gene: -; abundance: many; CDR3nt: TGTGCCACCAGTGACGCGGGAAGCTCCACAGATACGCAGTATTTT; CDR3aa: CATSDAGSSTDTQYF
v_gene: TRBV7-9; j_gene: TRBJ2-1; d_gene: TRBD2; abundance: many; CDR3nt: TGTGCCAGCAGCTTAGCCGATAGCGGGATCGGTGAGCAGTTCTTC; CDR3aa: CASSLADSGIGEQFF
v_gene: TRBV11-2; j_gene: TRBJ2-2; d_gene: TRBD2; abundance: -; CDR3nt: TGTGCCAGCAGCTTAGCCTTGGGCGGGAGGAACACCGGGGAGCTGTTTTTT; CDR3aa: CASSLALGGRNTGELFF
v_gene: TRBV3-1; j_gene: TRBJ2-2; d_gene: -; abundance: -; CDR3nt: TGTGCCAGCAGCCACACTAGCGGGGAGCTGTTTTTT; CDR3aa: CASSHTSGELFF
v_gene: TRBV19; j_gene: TRBJ1-1; d_gene: -; abundance: -; CDR3nt: TGTGCCAGTAGGGGCCGCAACGCGAACACTGAAGCTTTCTTT; CDR3aa: CASRGRNANTEAFF
v_gene: TRBV12-3/TRBV12-4; j_gene: TRBJ1-1; d_gene: -; abundance: many; CDR3nt: TGTGCCAGCAGTTTATTAGGAGCTCCCCAGCTGAACACTGAAGCTTTCTTT; CDR3aa: CASSLLGAPQLNTEAFF
v_gene: TRBV12-3/TRBV12-4; j_gene: TRBJ1-4; d_gene: TRBD1; abundance: many; CDR3nt: TGTGCCAGCAGTCAGACAGGGGATAATGAAAAACTGTTTTTT; CDR3aa: CASSQTGDNEKLFF
v_gene: TRBV7-8; j_gene: TRBJ2-1; d_gene: TRBD2; abundance: many; CDR3nt: TGTGCCAGCAGCTCCAGCTGGCGGGAGGTCTACAATGAGCAGTTCTTC; CDR3aa: CASSSSWREVYNEQFF
v_gene: TRBV29-1; j_gene: TRBJ2-3; d_gene: -; abundance: many; CDR3nt: TGCAGCGTTGCAGGGATCCCAGATACGCAGTATTTT; CDR3aa: CSVAGIPDTQYF
v_gene: TRBV20-1; j_gene: TRBJ2-2; d_gene: TRBD1; abundance: -; CDR3nt: TGCAGTGCCGGACAGGGGATCGGCGGGGAGCTGTTTTTT; CDR3aa: CSAGQGIGGELFF
v_gene: TRBV30; j_gene: TRBJ2-7; d_gene: TRBD2; abundance: few; CDR3nt: TGTGCCTGGAGCAGGGCTAGCGGGAGCGGAGAGCAGTACTTC; CDR3aa: CAWSRASGSGEQYF
v_gene: TRBV20-1; j_gene: TRBJ1-6; d_gene: -; abundance: few; CDR3nt: TGCAGTGCTAGAGATTCGGGGGGGAATTCACCCCTCCACTTT; CDR3aa: CSARDSGGNSPLHF
v_gene: TRBV6-1; j_gene: TRBJ1-5; d_gene: -; abundance: many; CDR3nt: TGTGCCAGCAGTGAAGGAGTCGTTAGCAATCAGCCCCAGCATTTT; CDR3aa: CASSEGVVSNQPQHF
v_gene: TRBV5-4; j_gene: TRBJ1-1; d_gene: -; abundance: -; CDR3nt: TGTGCCAGCAGCTTGGCCAAGAGGGGAGGAACTGAAGCTTTCTTT; CDR3aa: CASSLAKRGGTEAFF
v_gene: TRBV12-3/TRBV12-4; j_gene: TRBJ2-7; d_gene: TRBD2; abundance: many; CDR3nt: TGTGCCAGCAGTTTTGTCGCTAGCGGGAACCACGAGCAGTACTTC; CDR3aa: CASSFVASGNHEQYF
v_gene: TRBV7-9; j_gene: TRBJ2-2; d_gene: TRBD2; abundance: -; CDR3nt: TGTGCCAGCAGCCCCAGACTAGCGGAGAAGAACACCGGGGAGCTGTTTTTT; CDR3aa: CASSPRLAEKNTGELFF
v_gene: TRBV20-1; j_gene: TRBJ2-7; d_gene: -; abundance: many; CDR3nt: TGCAGTGCTACCCAGACAGGACTACTCGAGCAGTACTTC; CDR3aa: CSATQTGLLEQYF
v_gene: TRBV11-1; j_gene: TRBJ2-3; d_gene: TRBD2; abundance: many; CDR3nt: TGTGCCAGCAGCTCAGGACTAGCGGGAGAGGTGGATACGCAGTATTTT; CDR3aa: CASSSGLAGEVDTQYF